This TCR beta chain was captured in a study of T cell responses to AZD1222 COVID-19 vaccine. About this clone: The antigen is undetermined.

Sequencing used immunoSEQ multiplex PCR; TCRdb keeps in-frame clones, though not all of them. The sample holds approximately 130,000 clones, about 89% seen once. V lost 0 bases, J lost 2 bases, and 10 bases lay in between. CDR1 and CDR2 from the germline V gene are SGHTA and FQGNSA. There are 15 residues in the CDR3. Findings and caveats of the study: Clonal diversity may have been underestimated, and the donors were mostly white British, with more females than males. When two AZD1222 doses had been given, Spike-specific TCR breadth and depth rose.

The sequence was collected from an adult in good health. The input for sequencing was peripheral blood, taken on day 0 of AZD1222 vaccination. This sequence joins TRBV7-2 and TRBJ1-2, with D unclear. In nucleotides, the CDR3 is TGTGCCAGCAGCTTAGCCCCGGACGGGAACTATGGCTACACCTTC. This encodes CASSLAPDGNYGYTF. The full variable domain, completed using reference TRBV7-2 and TRBJ1-2, is GAGVSQSPSNKVTEKGKDVELRCDPISGHTALYWYRQSLGQGLEFLIYFQGNSAPDKSGLPSDRFSAERTGGSVSTLTIQRTQQEDSAVYLCASSLAPDGNYGYTFGSGTRLTVV.